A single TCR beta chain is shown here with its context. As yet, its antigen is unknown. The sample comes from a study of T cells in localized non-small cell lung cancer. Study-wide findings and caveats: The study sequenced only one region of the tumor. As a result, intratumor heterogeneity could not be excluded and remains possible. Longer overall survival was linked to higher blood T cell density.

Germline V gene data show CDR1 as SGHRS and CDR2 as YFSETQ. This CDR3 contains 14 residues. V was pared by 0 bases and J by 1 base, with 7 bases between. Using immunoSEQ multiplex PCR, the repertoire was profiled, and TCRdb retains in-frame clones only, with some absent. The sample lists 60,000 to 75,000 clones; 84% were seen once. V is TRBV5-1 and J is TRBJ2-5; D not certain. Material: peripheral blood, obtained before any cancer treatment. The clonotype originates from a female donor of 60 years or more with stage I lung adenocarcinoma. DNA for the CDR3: TGCGCCAGCAGCTTGGGGGGTTCCCAAGAGACCCAGTACTTC. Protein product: CASSLGGSQETQYF.